This TCR beta chain was identified during a study of cytomegalovirus exposure and HLA in healthy donors. V lost 4 bases, J lost 10 bases, and 14 bases lay in between. CDR3 size: 14 residues. Germline CDR1 and CDR2: MGHDK and SYGVNS. The primer mix had 60 Vbeta and 13 Jbeta primers. Generated by immunoSEQ multiplex PCR, the TCRdb table keeps only in-frame clones and is missing some. The sample has around 150,000 clones, just under 65% seen once. Study-wide findings and caveats: Diagnosis of cytomegalovirus status made by the classifier reportedly showed high specificity and sensitivity.

This clone was seen just once. The antigen remains undetermined. Material: PBMCs. This clonotype was obtained from a woman aged 55-69 years in good health and CMV-seropositive. J is TRBJ1-6 and V is TRBV25-1, with no clear D. Here the CDR3 DNA reads TGTGCCAGCAGTGTCTCAGAGAGGAGCTCACCCCTCCACTTT. Protein sequence: CASSVSERSSPLHF.